This entry features one T cell receptor (beta chain) sequence. Thawed, overnight-rested PBMC were stained with GMM-loaded CD1B tetramer, viability dye and anti-CD3, then sorted. The CD1B tetramers carried C32 glucose monomycolate purified from Rhodococcus equi. CDR3 size: 13 residues. J lost 6 bases, V lost 0 bases, and 2 bases had no gene match. The germline V gene encodes CDR1 SGHRS and CDR2 YFSETQ. This sample was included in a study of T cells in tuberculosis. TCRdb's table, derived via immunoSEQ multiplex PCR, lists solely in-frame clones and lacks some. The sample has around 50,000 clones; roughly 88% are singletons.

The chain links TRBV5-1 to TRBJ1-2; 7 bases map to TRBD1. What was sequenced was CD1b-GMM tetramer-negative cells sorted from PBMCs. The TCR sequence derives from an adult woman with latent tuberculosis. Here the CDR3 reads CASSLEGGNGYTF. The DNA for the CDR3 is TGCGCCAGCAGCTTGGAAGGGGGCAATGGCTACACCTTC. Filled out from reference TRBV5-1 and TRBJ1-2, the complete variable domain reads KAGVTQTPRYLIKTRGQQVTLSCSPISGHRSVSWYQQTPGQGLQFLFEYFSETQRNKGNFPGRFSGRQFSNSRSEMNVSTLELGDSALYLCASSLEGGNGYTFGSGTRLTVV.